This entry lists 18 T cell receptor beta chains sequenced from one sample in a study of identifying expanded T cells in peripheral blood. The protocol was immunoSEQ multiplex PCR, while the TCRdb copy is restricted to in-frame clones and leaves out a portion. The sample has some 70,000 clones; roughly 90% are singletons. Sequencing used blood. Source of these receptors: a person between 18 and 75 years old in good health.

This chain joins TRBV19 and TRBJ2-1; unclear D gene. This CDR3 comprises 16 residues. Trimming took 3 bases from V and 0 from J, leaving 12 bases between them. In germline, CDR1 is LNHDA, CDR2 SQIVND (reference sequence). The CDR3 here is CASSIYSPSSYNEQFF. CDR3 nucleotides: TGTGCCAGTAGTATCTATAGCCCGAGCTCCTACAATGAGCAGTTCTTC.

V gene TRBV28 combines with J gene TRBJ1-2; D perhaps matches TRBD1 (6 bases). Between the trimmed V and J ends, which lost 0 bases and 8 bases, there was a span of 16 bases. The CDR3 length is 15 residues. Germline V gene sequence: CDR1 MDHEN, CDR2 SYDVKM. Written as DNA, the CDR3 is TGTGCCAGCAGTTTATGGGGGGACATTTACTTGGGCTACACCTTC. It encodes CASSLWGDIYLGYTF.

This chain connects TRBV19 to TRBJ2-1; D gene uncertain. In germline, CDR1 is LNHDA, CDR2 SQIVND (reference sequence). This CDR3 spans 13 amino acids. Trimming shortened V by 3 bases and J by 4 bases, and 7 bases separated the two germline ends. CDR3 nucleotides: TGTGCCAGTAGTATCGGCGGTTACAATGAGCAGTTCTTC. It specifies CASSIGGYNEQFF.

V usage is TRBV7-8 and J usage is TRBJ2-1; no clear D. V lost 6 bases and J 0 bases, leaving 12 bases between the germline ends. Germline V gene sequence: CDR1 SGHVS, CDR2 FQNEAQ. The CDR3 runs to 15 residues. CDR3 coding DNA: TGTGCCAGCAGTAAGACGGTTAGCTCCTACAATGAGCAGTTCTTC. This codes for CASSKTVSSYNEQFF.

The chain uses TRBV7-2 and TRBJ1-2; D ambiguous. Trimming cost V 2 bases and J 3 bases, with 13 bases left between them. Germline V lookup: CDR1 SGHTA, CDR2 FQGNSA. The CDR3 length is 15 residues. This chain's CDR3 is CASSLRVRTYYGYTF. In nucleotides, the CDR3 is TGTGCCAGCAGCTTACGAGTGCGGACCTACTATGGCTACACCTTC.

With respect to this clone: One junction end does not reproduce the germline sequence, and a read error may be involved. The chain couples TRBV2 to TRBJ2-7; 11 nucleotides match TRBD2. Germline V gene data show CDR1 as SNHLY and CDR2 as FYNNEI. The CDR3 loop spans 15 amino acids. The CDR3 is CASSGLAGGSYGQYF. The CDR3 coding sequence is TGTGCCAGCAGCGGTTTAGCGGGAGGGTCTTACGGGCAGTACTTC.

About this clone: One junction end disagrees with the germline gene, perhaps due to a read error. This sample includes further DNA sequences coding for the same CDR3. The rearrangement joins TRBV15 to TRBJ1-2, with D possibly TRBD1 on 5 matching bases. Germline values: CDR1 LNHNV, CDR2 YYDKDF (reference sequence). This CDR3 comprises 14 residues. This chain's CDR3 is CATSREVQGDGYTF. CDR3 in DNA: TGTGCCACCAGCAGGGAGGTCCAGGGAGATGGTTACACCTTC. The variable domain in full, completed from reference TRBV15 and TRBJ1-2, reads DAMVIQNPRYQVTQFGKPVTLSCSQTLNHNVMYWYQQKSSQAPKLLFHYYDKDFNNEADTPDNFQSRRPNTSFCFLDIRSPGLGDTAMYLCATSREVQGDGYTFGSGTRLTVV.

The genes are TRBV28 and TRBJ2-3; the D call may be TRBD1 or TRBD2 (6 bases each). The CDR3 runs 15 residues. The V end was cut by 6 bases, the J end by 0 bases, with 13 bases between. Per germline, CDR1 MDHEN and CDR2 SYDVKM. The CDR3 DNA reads TGTGCCAGCAGCCGAGGGGGGCCGAGCACAGATACGCAGTATTTT. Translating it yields CASSRGGPSTDTQYF.

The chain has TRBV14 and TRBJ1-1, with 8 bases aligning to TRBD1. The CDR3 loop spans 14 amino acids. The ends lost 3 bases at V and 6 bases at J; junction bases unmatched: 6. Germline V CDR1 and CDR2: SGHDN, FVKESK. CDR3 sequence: CASSHQGAGAEAFF. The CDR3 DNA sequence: TGTGCCAGCAGCCATCAGGGGGCCGGGGCTGAAGCTTTCTTT.

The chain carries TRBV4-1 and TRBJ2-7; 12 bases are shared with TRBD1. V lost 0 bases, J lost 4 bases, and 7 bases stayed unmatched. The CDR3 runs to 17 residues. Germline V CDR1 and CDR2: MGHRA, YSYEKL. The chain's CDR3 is CASSQEPGTGGRYEQYF. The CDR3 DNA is TGCGCCAGCAGCCAAGAACCCGGGACAGGGGGCAGATACGAGCAGTACTTC.

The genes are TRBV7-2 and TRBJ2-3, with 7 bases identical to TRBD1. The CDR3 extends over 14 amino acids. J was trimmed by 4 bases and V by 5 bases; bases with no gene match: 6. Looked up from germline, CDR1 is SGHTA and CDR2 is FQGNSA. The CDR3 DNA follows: TGTGCCAGCAGCCCTGACAGGGCCCCAGATACGCAGTATTTT. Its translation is CASSPDRAPDTQYF.

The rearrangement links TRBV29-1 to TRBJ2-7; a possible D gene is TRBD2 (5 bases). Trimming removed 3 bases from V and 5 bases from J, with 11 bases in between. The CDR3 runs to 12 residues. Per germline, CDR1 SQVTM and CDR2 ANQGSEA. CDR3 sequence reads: CSVEDSPNEQYF. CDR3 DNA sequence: TGCAGCGTTGAGGACTCACCGAACGAGCAGTACTTC.

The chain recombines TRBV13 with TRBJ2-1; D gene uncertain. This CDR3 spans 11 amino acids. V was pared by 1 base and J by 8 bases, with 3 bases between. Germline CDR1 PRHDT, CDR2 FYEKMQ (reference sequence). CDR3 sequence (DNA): TGTGCCAGCAGCTTAGTGGATGAGCAGTTCTTC. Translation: CASSLVDEQFF.

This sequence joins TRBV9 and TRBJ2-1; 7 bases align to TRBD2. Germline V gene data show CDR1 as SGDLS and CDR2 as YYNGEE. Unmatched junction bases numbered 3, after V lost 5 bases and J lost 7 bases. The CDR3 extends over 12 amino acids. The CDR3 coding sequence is TGTGCCAGCAGGGGCGGGAGTAATGAGCAGTTCTTC. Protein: CASRGGSNEQFF.

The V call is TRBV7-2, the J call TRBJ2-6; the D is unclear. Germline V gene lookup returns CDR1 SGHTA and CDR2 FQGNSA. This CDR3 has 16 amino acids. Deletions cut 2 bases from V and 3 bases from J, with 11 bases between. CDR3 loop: CASSLSGRSGANVLTF. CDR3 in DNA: TGTGCCAGCAGCTTATCTGGGCGGAGTGGGGCCAACGTCCTGACTTTC. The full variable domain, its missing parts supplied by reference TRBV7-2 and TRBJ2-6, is GAGVSQSPSNKVTEKGKDVELRCDPISGHTALYWYRQSLGQGLEFLIYFQGNSAPDKSGLPSDRFSAERTGGSVSTLTIQRTQQEDSAVYLCASSLSGRSGANVLTFGAGSRLTVL.

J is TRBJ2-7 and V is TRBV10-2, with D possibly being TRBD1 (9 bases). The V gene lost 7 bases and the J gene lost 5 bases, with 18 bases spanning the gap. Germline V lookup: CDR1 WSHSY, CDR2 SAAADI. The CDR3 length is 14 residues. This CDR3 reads CASKRGTGKNEQYF. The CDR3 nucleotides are TGCGCCAGCAAGCGGGGGACAGGGAAGAACGAGCAGTACTTC.

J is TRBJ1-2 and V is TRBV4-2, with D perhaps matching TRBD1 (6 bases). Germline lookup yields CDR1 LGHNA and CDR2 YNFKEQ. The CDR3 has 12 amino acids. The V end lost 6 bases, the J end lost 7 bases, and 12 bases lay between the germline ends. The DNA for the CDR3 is TGTGCCAGCAGGTTACAGGGCCGTGGCTACACCTTC. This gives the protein CASRLQGRGYTF.

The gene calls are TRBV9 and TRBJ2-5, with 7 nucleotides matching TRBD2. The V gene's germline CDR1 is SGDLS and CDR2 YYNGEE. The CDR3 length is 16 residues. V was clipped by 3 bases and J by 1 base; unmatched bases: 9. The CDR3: CASSGRLADRQETQYF. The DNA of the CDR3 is TGTGCCAGCAGCGGCCGTCTAGCGGATCGCCAAGAGACCCAGTACTTC.